This TCR beta chain was recovered during a study of cytomegalovirus exposure and HLA in healthy donors. This CDR3 has 15 residues. In germline, CDR1 is SGHTA, CDR2 FQGNSA. V lost 5 bases and J lost 5, with 19 bases in between. PCR amplification relied on 60 Vbeta primers (plus 13 Jbeta primers). The method was immunoSEQ multiplex PCR; TCRdb's version includes in-frame clones alone and lacks a portion of them. The sample lists 100,000 to 120,000 clones; less than 80% were seen once. The TCR comes from a man aged 30-40 years in good health and CMV-seronegative. The rearrangement links TRBV7-2 to TRBJ2-7; D is possibly TRBD1 (6 bases). Sample: PBMCs. The CDR3 here is CASSVWQGSKHEQYF. The CDR3 DNA sequence: TGTGCCAGCAGCGTCTGGCAGGGGTCCAAGCACGAGCAGTACTTC.